These 4 T cell receptor beta chains came from one sample sequenced in a study of T cells in Graves' hyperthyroidism and ophthalmopathy (dated by TCRdb to about 2019). Receptors were amplified or captured by multiplex PCR. TCRdb shows the sequencer as Illumina HiSeq 2000. TCR beta CDR3 regions were amplified from RNA transcripts. The TCR CDR3 was subjected to a first round of RT-PCR using the HTBI primer set and the Qiagen OneStep RT-PCR kit. TCRdb trimmed the raw reads at Q25, called clones with MiXCR and kept productive beta chains. Each entry merges the rows of one CDR3 protein and shows their most common DNA and genes. The sample table holds about 770,000 distinct CDR3 sequences, of which around 20% were seen once. The ten top clones hold approximately 15% of the sample. The sequenced sample consisted of blood. The receptors derive from a woman aged 45-65 years with Graves' hyperthyroidism that later progressed to Graves' ophthalmopathy.

This clonotype was counted ten times or more. The rearrangement links TRBV7-9 to TRBJ2-3; 7 bases are shared with TRBD1. V lost 2 bases to trimming and J lost 2 bases; unmatched junction nucleotides: 4. The CDR3 loop spans 15 amino acids. From germline, CDR1 is SEHNR and CDR2 FQNEAQ (reference sequence). CDR3: CASSLMTGITDTQYF. The CDR3 region has the DNA TGTGCCAGCAGCTTAATGACAGGGATCACAGATACGCAGTATTTT.

J is TRBJ1-2 and V is TRBV28, with D tentatively TRBD1 (6 bases). The CDR3 consists of 13 residues. Germline-derived CDR1 and CDR2 are MDHEN and SYDVKM. Trimming pared 10 bases from V and 4 bases from J, leaving 16 bases between. CDR3 sequence reads: CAIRQANGYGYTF. The CDR3, as DNA: TGTGCCATCAGACAGGCAAATGGCTATGGCTACACCTTC.

This clonotype was found a few times. The chain carries TRBV4-1 and TRBJ2-2; D possibly corresponds to TRBD2 (6 bases). The germline V gene has CDR1 MGHRA and CDR2 YSYEKL. The CDR3 runs to 16 residues. V was cut by 6 bases and J by 5 bases, with 19 bases left in between. CDR3 sequence: CASRRSEGPSTGELFF. The DNA for the CDR3 is TGCGCCAGCAGAAGGTCGGAGGGGCCTAGTACCGGGGAGCTGTTTTTT.

This clonotype was seen more than once but under ten times. The chain carries TRBV6-1 and TRBJ1-4; TRBD1 aligns across 7 bases. The CDR3 contains 15 residues. V lost 1 base, J lost 7 bases, and 6 bases stayed unmatched. Per the germline V gene, CDR1 is MNHNS and CDR2 is SASEGT. The CDR3 reads CASSEGTGVGEKLFF. The CDR3 DNA reads TGTGCCAGCAGTGAAGGAACAGGGGTTGGTGAAAAACTGTTTTTT.